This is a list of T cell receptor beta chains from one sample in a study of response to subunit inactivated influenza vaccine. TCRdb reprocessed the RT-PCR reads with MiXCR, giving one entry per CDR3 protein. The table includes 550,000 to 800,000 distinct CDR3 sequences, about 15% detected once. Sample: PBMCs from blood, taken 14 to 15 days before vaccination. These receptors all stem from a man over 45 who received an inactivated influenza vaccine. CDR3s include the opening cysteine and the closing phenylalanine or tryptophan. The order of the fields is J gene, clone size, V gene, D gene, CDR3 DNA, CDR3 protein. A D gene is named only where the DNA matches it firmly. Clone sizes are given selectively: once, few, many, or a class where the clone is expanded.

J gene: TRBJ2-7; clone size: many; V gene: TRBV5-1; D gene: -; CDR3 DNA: TGCGCCAGCAGCCCCCGTGGCACAGGACCCTACGAGCAGTACTTC; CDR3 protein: CASSPRGTGPYEQYF
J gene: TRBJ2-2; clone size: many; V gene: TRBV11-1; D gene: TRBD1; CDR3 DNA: TGTGCCAGCAGGTGGGACAGGGTCACCGGGGAGCTGTTTTTT; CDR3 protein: CASRWDRVTGELFF
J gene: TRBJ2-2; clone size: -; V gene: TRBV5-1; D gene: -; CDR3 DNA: TGCGCCAGCAGCTTGGCCAGAGGGGACAACACCGGGGAGCTGTTTTTT; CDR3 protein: CASSLARGDNTGELFF
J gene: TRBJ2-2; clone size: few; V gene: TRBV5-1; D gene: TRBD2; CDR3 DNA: TGCGCCAGCAGCTTCGGAGGTCTTAGCGGGAGGGCCAACACCGGGGAGCTGTTTTTT; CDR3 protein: CASSFGGLSGRANTGELFF
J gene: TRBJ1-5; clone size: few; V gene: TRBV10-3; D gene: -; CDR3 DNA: TGTGCCATCAGTGAGTCGCAAGGGAGCAATCAGCCCCAGCATTTT; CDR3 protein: CAISESQGSNQPQHF
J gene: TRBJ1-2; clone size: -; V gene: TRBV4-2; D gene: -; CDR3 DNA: TGTGCCAGCAGTCAGGAGGGCAGGGGTTATGGCTACACCTTC; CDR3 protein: CASSQEGRGYGYTF
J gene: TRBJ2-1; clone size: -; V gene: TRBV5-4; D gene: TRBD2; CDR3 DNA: TGTGCCAGCAGCAAGGGAGGACTAGCGGGGCACAATGAGCAGTTCTTC; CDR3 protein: CASSKGGLAGHNEQFF
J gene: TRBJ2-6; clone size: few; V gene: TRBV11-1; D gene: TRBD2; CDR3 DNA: TGTGCCAGCAGCTCAATAGGACTAGCGGGGGGAAGTGGGGCCAACGTCCTGACTTTC; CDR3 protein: CASSSIGLAGGSGANVLTF
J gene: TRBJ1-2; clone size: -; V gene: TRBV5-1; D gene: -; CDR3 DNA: TGCGCCAGCACCCTCCATCGGGGCAGGGACGGCTACACCTTC; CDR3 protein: CASTLHRGRDGYTF
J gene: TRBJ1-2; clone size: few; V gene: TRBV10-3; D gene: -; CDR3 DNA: TGTGCCATCAGTGCGCCAGGGAACTATGGCTACACCTTC; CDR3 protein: CAISAPGNYGYTF
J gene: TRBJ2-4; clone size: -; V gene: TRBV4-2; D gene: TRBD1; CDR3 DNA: TGTGCCAGCAGCGCCGGGACAGGGAACAAAAACATTCAGTACTTC; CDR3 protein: CASSAGTGNKNIQYF
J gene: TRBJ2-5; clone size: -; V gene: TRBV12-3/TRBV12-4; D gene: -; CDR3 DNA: TGTGCCAGCAGGCTCGGCGGGTCCCAAGAGACCCAGTACTTC; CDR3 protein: CASRLGGSQETQYF
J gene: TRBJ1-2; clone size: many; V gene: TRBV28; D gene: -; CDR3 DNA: TGTGCCACCCCGGGGCCCTCAGGGCACAACAACTATGGCTACACCTTC; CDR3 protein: CATPGPSGHNNYGYTF
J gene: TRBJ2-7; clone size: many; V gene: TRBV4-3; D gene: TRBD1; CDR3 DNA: TGCGCCAGCAGCCAAGACGGACAGGTACACGACGAGCAGTACTTC; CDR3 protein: CASSQDGQVHDEQYF
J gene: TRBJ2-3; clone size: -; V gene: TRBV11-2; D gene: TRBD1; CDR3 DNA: TGTGCCAGCAGCTTAGTCTATGGTCGGACAGGGCGCGCAGATACGCAGTATTTT; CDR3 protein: CASSLVYGRTGRADTQYF
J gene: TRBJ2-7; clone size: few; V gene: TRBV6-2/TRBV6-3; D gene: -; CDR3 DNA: TGTGCCAGCAGTTACCTACCATACGAGCAGTACTTC; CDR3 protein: CASSYLPYEQYF
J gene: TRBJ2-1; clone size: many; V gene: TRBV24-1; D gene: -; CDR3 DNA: TGTGCCACCAGTGAAGGGCCAGGCTACAATGAGCAGTTCTTC; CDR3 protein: CATSEGPGYNEQFF
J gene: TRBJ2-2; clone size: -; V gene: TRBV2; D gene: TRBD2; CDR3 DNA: TGTGCCAGCCGACCGGGACTAGCGGGAGTACAAACCGGGGAGCTGTTTTTT; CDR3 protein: CASRPGLAGVQTGELFF
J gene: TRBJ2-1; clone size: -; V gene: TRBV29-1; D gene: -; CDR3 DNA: TGCAGCGTTGCTGTGGCTAGCTCCTACAATGAGCAGTTCTTC; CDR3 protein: CSVAVASSYNEQFF
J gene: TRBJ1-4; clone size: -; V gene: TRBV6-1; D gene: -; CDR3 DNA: TGTGCCAGCGCTTGGTCAGGAGTAGTTAGTGAAAAACTGTTTTTT; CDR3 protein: CASAWSGVVSEKLFF
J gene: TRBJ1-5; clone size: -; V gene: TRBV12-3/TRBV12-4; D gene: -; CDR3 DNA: TGTGCCAGCAGTTTGGGGGGACATCAGCCCCAGCATTTT; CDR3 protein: CASSLGGHQPQHF
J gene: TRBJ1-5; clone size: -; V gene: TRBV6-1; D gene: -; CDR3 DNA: TGTGCCAGTAAAGGACCAGGGGCGGCGGGTCAGCCCCAGCATTTT; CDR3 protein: CASKGPGAAGQPQHF
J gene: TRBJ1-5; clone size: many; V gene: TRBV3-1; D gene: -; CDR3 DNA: TGTGCCAGCAGCCCAGCCGGGGGGACCCAGCCCCAGCATTTT; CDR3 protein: CASSPAGGTQPQHF
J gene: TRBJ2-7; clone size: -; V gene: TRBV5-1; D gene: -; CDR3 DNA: TGCGCCAGCAGCCAAGGTTCCCGGACGTGGTACTTC; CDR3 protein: CASSQGSRTWYF
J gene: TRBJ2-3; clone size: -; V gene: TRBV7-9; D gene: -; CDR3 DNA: TGTGCCAGCAGCTTCGACCGGGGGCAAATTACGCAGTATTTT; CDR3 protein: CASSFDRGQITQYF
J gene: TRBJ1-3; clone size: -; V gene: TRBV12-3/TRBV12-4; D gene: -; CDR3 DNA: TGTGCCAGCAGGGAGAGGGACACCATATATTTT; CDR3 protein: CASRERDTIYF
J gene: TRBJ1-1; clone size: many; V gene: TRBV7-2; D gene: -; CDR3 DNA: TGTGCCAGCAGCTTTCGTCAGGTTGAAGCTTTCTTT; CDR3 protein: CASSFRQVEAFF
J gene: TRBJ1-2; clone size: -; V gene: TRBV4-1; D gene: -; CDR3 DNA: TGCGCCAGCAGCCAAGATGCTACAGGGATTAACTATGGCTACACCTTC; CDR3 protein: CASSQDATGINYGYTF
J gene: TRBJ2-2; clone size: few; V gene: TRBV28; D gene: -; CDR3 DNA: TGTGCCAGCAGAGCGGTCACCGGGGAGCTGTTTTTT; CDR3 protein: CASRAVTGELFF
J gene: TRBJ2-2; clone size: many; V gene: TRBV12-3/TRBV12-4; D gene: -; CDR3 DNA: TGTGCCTGTCAAGGCAGGAACACCGGGGAGCTGTTTTTT; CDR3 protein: CACQGRNTGELFF
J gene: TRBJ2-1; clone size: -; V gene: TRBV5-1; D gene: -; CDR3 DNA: TGCGCCAGCAGCGCGGGACAGAGCTACAATGAGCAGTTCTTC; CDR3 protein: CASSAGQSYNEQFF
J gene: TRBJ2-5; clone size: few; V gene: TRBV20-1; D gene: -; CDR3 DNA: TGCAGTGCTAGAGCCCCACTCCGGTGGACCCAGTACTTC; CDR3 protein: CSARAPLRWTQYF
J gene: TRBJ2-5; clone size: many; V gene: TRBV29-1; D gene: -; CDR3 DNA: TGCAGCGTTGAAGATCTGTCGGGTTGGGAGACCCAGTACTTC; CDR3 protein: CSVEDLSGWETQYF
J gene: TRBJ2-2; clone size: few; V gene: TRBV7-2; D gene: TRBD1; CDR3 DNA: TGTGCCAGCAGCTGGACAGGGCAGACCGGGGAGCTGTTTTTT; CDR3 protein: CASSWTGQTGELFF
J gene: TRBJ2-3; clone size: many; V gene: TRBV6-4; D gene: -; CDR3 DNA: TGTGCCAGCAGTGAAAACGGGACTCCAGGGCCAGATACGCAGTATTTT; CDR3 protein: CASSENGTPGPDTQYF
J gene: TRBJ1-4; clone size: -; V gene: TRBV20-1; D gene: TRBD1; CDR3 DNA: TGCAGTGCTAGACCCCGGGACAGGGGTTTGGAAAAACTGTTTTTT; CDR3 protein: CSARPRDRGLEKLFF
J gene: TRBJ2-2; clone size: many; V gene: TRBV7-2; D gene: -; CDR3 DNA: TGTGCCAGCAGTCCTATGGGTACCGGGGAGCTGTTTTTT; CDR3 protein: CASSPMGTGELFF
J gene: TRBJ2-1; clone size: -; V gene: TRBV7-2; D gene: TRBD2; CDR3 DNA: TGTGCCAGCAGCCTTCTAAGCGGGAGTTTGGTTGAGCAGTTCTTC; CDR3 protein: CASSLLSGSLVEQFF
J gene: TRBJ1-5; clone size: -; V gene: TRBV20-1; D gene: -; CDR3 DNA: TGCAGTGCTAAAATCTCGGGCCATAATCAGCCCCAGCATTTT; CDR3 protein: CSAKISGHNQPQHF
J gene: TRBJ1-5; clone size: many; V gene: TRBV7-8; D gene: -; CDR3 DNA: TGTGCCAGCAGCTTAGTGGGTAGCAACGGACGCAATCAGCCCCAGCATTTT; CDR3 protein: CASSLVGSNGRNQPQHF
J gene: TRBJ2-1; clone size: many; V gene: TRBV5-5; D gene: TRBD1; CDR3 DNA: TGTGCCAGCAGCCCGCAGACAGGGGGAAATGAGCAGTTCTTC; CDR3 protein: CASSPQTGGNEQFF
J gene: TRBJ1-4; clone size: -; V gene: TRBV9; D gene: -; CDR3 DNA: TGTGCCAGCAGCGTAGACAGGGCTAATGAAAAACTGTTTTTT; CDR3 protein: CASSVDRANEKLFF
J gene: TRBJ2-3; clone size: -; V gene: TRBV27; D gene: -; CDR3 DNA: TGTGCCAGCAGTTTATCGGTCAGGGGACTCCAAGATACGCAGTATTTT; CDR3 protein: CASSLSVRGLQDTQYF
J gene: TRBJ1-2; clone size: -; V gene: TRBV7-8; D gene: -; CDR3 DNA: TGTGCCAGCAGCCTTGCGGGGGGTTCGGCCTATGGCTACACCTTC; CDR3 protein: CASSLAGGSAYGYTF
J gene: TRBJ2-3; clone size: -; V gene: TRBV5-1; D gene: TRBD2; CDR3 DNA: TGCGCCAGCGGGGGGGTGAGCACAGATACGCAGTATTTT; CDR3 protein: CASGGVSTDTQYF
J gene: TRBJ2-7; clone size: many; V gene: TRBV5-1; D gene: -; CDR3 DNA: TGCGCCAGCAGCTTGGGACAGGCCGACTACGAGCAGTACTTC; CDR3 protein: CASSLGQADYEQYF
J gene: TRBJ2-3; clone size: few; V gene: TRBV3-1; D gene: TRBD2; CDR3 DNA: TGTGCCAGCAGCCAAAGGCGTGGTGCGGGGGTAGCAGATACGCAGTATTTT; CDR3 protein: CASSQRRGAGVADTQYF